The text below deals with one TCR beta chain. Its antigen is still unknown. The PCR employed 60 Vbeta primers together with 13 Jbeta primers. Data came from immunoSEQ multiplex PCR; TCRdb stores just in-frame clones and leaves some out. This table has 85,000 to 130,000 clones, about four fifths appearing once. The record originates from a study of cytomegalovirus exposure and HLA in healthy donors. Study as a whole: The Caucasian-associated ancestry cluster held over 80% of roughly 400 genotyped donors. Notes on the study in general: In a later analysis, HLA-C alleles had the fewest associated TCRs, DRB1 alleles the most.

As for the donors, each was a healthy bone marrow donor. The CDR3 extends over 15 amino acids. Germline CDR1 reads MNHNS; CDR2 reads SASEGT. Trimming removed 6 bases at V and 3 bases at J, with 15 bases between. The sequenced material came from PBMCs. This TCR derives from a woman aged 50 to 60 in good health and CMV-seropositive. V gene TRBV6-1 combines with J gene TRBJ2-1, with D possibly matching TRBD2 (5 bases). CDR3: CASSVPRDHYNEQFF. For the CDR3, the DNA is TGTGCCAGCAGCGTTCCTCGGGATCACTACAATGAGCAGTTCTTC.